This TCR beta chain was captured by sequencing in a study of blood T cell repertoires in COVID-19. Study in general: Spain, Italy and the United States supplied samples that represented acute and convalescent COVID-19.

Measured with immunoSEQ multiplex PCR; TCRdb has only the in-frame clones, and not every one. The data hold 40,000 to 50,000 clones, with approximately 90% observed a single time. V shed 4 bases and J shed 1 base, with 12 bases lying between them. This CDR3 spans 16 amino acids. Germline-derived CDR1 and CDR2 are KGHDR and SFDVKD. This rearrangement joins TRBV24-1 to TRBJ2-2, with D possibly matching TRBD1 (7 bases). Material: peripheral blood. The TCR was taken from a human donor in a cohort sampled during active COVID-19. The CDR3 DNA follows: TGTGCCACCAGTGACGCGGGACAGAGGAACACCGGGGAGCTGTTTTTT. This gives the protein CATSDAGQRNTGELFF.